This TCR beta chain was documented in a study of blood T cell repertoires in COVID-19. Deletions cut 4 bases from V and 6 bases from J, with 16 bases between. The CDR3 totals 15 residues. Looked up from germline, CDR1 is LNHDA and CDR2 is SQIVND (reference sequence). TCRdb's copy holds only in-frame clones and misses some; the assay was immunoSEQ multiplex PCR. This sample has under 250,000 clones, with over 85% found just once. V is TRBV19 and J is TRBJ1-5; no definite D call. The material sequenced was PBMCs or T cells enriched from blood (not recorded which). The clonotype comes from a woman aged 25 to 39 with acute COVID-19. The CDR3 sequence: CASSSRGNILQPQHF. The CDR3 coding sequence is TGTGCCAGTAGTAGCCGAGGGAATATACTTCAGCCCCAGCATTTT.